The source of this T cell receptor (beta chain) is a study of breast tumors, draining lymph nodes, adjacent tissues. Breast cancer patients provided tissue from their axillary draining lymph nodes. TCRdb passed the multiplex PCR reads through MiXCR, listing each CDR3 protein once. Of about 120,000 distinct CDR3 sequences in the sample, 15% to 20% were seen once. This clonotype was recorded many times. Its antigen is as yet unknown. The study, taken as a whole, reports: Tumor and nontumor repertoires were significantly more similar in luminal-like than in basal-like breast cancer. Data fit most tumor T cells coming from lymph node, expanding in tumor. Tumor repertoires ranked between lymph nodes and nontumor tissue in diversity, with V and J gene preferences.

Sequenced material: axillary lymph node tissue. The clonotype originates from a female donor with breast cancer. Some clones in this sample may be carry-over from other donors' samples.

CDR3 DNA: TGCAGTGCCCTTCGACTAGCGGGAGGTACAGATACGCAGTATTTT. This codes for CSALRLAGGTDTQYF. The chain carries TRBV20-1 and TRBJ2-3; 13 nucleotides agree with TRBD2. Trimming at V came to 6 bases and at J to 3 bases, leaving 6 bases not matched to a gene. This CDR3 comprises 15 residues. The germline gives CDR1 DFQATT, CDR2 SNEGSKA (reference sequence).